This record concerns one TCR beta chain sequence. The protocol was immunoSEQ multiplex PCR, while the TCRdb copy is restricted to in-frame clones and leaves out a portion. Of approximately 100,000 clones in the sample, almost 95% were seen once. This entry comes from a study of blood T cell repertoires in COVID-19. This CDR3 comprises 16 residues. Trimming removed 6 bases from V and 5 bases from J; junction bases left unmatched: 9. Germline assignment: CDR1 SNHLY and CDR2 FYNNEI. The chain is built from TRBV2 and TRBJ2-1; 11 positions match TRBD2. The receptor was isolated from a man aged 45 to 65 with active COVID-19. Sequencing used peripheral blood. The CDR3 reads CASRPLSGRANNEQFF. The DNA for the CDR3 is TGTGCCAGCAGACCTCTTAGCGGGAGGGCGAACAATGAGCAGTTCTTC.